This TCR beta chain originates from a study of blood T cell repertoires in COVID-19. About the study: Donors in the United States, Italy and Spain gave samples during acute or convalescent COVID-19. T cells, B-cell-depleted T cells, or PBMCs supplied cDNA or gDNA.

Libraries were prepared by immunoSEQ multiplex PCR; TCRdb keeps only in-frame clonotypes and omits some of them. This table has 340,000 or so clones, around 87% appearing once. This CDR3 region has 14 residues. CDR1 and CDR2 (germline): GTSNPN, SVGIG (reference sequence). The V gene lost 0 bases and the J gene lost 4 bases, with 12 bases spanning the gap. Only a few counts were recorded for this clone. The TCR comes from a man in his forties or fifties with active or convalescent COVID-19. The V gene is TRBV30, the J gene TRBJ1-2; D possibly corresponds to TRBD1 (5 bases). Sequencing was done on a sample of peripheral blood. CDR3 sequence: CAWSVNRRAYGYTF. The CDR3 nucleotides read TGTGCCTGGAGTGTGAACAGGAGGGCCTATGGCTACACCTTC.